This T cell receptor (beta chain) was identified in a study of cytomegalovirus exposure and HLA in healthy donors. The CDR3 spans 15 residues. Unmatched junction bases numbered 1, after V lost 4 bases and J lost 2 bases. Per the germline V gene, CDR1 is SGHNT and CDR2 is YYREEE (reference sequence). The PCR ran on 60 Vbeta and 13 Jbeta primers. Libraries were prepared by immunoSEQ multiplex PCR; TCRdb keeps only in-frame clonotypes and omits some of them. The sample yields about 100,000 clones, approximately 72% seen once. The receptor comes from a man aged 40-55 years in good health and CMV-seropositive. The rearrangement uses TRBV5-4 and TRBJ2-1, with 12 bases fitting TRBD2. Sequencing used PBMCs. The CDR3, as DNA: TGTGCCAGCAGCCCTAGCGGGGGGGCCTACAATGAGCAGTTCTTC. It encodes CASSPSGGAYNEQFF.